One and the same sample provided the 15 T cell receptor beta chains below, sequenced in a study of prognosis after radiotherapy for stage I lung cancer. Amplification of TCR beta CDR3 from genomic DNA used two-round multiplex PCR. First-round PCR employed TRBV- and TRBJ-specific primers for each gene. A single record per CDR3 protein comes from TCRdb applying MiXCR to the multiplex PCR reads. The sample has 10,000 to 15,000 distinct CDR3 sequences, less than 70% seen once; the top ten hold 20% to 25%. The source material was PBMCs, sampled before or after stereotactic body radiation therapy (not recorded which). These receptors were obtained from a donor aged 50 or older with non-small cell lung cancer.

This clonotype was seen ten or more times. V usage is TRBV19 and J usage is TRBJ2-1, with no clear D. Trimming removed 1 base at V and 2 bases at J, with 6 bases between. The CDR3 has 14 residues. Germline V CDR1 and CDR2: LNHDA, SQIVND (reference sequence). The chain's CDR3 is CASSIGSTYNEQFF. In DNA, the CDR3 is TGTGCCAGTAGTATAGGATCTACCTACAATGAGCAGTTCTTC.

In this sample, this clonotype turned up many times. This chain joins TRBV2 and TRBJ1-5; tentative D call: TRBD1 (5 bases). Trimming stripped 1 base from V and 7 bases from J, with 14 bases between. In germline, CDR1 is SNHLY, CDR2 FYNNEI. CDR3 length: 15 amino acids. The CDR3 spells CASSEGAGNRQPQHF. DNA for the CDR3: TGTGCCAGCAGTGAAGGTGCGGGGAACAGGCAGCCCCAGCATTTT.

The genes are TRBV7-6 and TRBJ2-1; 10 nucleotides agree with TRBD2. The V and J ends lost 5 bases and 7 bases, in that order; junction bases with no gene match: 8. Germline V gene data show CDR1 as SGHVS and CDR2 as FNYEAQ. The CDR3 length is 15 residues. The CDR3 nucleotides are TGTGCCAGCAGCGCTAGCGGGAGTAGGGCTAATGAGCAGTTCTTC. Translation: CASSASGSRANEQFF.

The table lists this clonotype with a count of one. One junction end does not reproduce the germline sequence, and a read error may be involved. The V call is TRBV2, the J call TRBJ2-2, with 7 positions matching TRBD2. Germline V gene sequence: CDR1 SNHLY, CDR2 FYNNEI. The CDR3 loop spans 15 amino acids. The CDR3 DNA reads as TGTGCCAGCAGTGAAGGCGGGAGTGGCACCGGGGATCTGTTTTTT. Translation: CASSEGGSGTGDLFF.

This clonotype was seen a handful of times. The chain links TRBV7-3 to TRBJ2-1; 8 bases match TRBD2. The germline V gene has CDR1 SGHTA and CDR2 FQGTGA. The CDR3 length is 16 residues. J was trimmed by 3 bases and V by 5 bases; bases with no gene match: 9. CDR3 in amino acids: CASSPTSGPYYNEQFF. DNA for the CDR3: TGTGCCAGCAGCCCTACTAGCGGACCTTACTACAATGAGCAGTTCTTC. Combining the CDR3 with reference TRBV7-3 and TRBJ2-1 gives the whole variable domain GAGVSQTPSNKVTEKGKYVELRCDPISGHTALYWYRQSLGQGPEFLIYFQGTGAADDSGLPNDRFFAVRPEGSVSTLKIQRTERGDSAVYLCASSPTSGPYYNEQFFGPGTRLTVL.

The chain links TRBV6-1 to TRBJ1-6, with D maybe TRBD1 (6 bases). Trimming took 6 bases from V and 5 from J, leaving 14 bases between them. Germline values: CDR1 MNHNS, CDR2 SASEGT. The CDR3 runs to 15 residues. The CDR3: CASRSTGQNNSPLHF. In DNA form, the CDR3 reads TGTGCCAGCAGATCTACAGGGCAAAATAATTCACCCCTCCACTTT.

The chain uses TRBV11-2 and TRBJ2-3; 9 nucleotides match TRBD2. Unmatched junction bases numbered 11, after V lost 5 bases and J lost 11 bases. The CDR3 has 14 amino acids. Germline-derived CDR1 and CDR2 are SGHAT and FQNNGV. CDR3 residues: CASSVSGSDIRQYF. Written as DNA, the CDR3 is TGTGCCAGCAGCGTTAGCGGGAGTGACATCAGGCAGTATTTT.

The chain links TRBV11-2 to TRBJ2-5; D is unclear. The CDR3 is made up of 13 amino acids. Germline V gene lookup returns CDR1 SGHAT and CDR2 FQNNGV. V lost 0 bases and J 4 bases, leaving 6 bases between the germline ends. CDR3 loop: CASSLEPGETQYF. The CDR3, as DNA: TGTGCCAGCAGCTTAGAGCCCGGAGAGACCCAGTACTTC.

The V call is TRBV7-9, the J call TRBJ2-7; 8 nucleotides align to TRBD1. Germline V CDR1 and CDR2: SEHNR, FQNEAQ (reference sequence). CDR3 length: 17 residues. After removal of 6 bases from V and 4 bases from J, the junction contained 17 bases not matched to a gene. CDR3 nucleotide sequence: TGTGCCAGCAGACCCTTGGGTCAGGGGGCCAGACAGTACGAGCAGTACTTC. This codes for CASRPLGQGARQYEQYF.

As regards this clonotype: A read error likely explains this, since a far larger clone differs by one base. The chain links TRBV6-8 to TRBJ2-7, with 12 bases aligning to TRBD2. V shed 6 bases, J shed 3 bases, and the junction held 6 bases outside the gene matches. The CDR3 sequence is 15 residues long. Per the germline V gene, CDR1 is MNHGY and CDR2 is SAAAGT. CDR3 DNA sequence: TGTGCCAGCAGCCCGACTAGCGGGAGTGGCTACGAGCAGTACTTC. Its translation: CASSPTSGSGYEQYF.

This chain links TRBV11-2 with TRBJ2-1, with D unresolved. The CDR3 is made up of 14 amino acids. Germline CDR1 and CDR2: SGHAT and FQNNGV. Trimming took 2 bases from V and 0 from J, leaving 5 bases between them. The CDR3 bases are TGTGCCAGCAGCTTACTGAGCTCCTACAATGAGCAGTTCTTC. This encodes CASSLLSSYNEQFF.

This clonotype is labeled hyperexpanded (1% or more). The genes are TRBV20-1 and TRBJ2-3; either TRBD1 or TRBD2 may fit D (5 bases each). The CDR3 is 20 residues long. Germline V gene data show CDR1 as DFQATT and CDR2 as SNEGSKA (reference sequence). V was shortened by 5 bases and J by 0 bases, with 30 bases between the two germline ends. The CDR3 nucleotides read TGCAGTGCTGAGGGTGTAGATGGGGGATGGAACGGAGCTAGCACAGATACGCAGTATTTT. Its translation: CSAEGVDGGWNGASTDTQYF.

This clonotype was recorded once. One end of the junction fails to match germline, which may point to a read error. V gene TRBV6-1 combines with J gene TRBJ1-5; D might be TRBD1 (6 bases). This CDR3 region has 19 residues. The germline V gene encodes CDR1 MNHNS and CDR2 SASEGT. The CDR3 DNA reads TGTGCCAGCAGTAAAAGCCGGCCACAGGGAAGATTGGGCAATCAGCCCCGGCATTTC. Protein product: CASSKSRPQGRLGNQPRHF.

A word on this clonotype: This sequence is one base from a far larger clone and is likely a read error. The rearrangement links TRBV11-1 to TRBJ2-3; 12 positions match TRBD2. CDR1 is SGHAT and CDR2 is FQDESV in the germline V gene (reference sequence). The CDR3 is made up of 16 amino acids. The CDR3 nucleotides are TGCGACAGCAGCTTGGCGCTAGCGGGAGGGCCAGATACGCAGTATTTT. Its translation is CDSSLALAGGPDTQYF.

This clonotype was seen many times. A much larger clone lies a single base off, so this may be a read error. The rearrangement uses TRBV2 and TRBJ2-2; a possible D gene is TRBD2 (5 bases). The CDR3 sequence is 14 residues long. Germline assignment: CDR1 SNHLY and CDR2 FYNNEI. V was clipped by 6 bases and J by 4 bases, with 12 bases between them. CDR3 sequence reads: CASRPFGLTGELFF. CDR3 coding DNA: TGTGCCAGCAGACCGTTTGGACTCACCGGGGAGCTGTTTTTT.